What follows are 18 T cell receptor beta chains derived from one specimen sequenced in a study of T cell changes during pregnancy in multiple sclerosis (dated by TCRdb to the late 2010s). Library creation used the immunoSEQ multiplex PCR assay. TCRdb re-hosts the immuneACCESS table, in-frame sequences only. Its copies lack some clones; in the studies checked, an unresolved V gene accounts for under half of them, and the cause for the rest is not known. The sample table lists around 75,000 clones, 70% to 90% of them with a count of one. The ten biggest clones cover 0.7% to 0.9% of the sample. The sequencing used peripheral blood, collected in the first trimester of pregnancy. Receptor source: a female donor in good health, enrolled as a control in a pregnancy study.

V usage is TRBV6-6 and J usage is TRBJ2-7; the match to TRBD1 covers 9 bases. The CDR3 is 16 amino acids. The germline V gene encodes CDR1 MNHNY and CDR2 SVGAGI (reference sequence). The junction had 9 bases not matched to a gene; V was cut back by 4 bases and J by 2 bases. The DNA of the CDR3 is TGTGCCAGCAGTTCCCCCGACAGGGGGGGGACCTACGAGCAGTACTTC. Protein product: CASSSPDRGGTYEQYF.

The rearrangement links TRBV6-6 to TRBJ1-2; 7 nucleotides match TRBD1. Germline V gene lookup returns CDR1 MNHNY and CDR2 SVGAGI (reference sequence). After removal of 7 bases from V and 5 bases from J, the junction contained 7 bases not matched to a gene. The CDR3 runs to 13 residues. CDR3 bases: TGTGCCAGCATTAGGGGGCATTGGTATGGCTACACCTTC. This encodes CASIRGHWYGYTF.

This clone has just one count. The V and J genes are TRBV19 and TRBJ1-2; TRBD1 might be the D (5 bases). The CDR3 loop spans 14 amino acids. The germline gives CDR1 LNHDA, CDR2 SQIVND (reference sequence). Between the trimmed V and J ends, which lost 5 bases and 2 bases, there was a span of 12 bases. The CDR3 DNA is TGTGCCAGTAGTCTCCTGCGACAGAACTATGGCTACACCTTC. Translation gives CASSLLRQNYGYTF.

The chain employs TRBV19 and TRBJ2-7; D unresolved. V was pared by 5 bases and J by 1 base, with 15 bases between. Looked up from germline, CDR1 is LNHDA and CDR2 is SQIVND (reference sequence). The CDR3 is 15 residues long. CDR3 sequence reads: CASSPTVRRSYEQYF. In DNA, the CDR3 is TGTGCCAGTAGTCCGACCGTGAGGCGGTCCTACGAGCAGTACTTC. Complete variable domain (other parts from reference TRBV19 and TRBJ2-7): DGGITQSPKYLFRKEGQNVTLSCEQNLNHDAMYWYRQDPGQGLRLIYYSQIVNDFQKGDIAEGYSVSREKKESFPLTVTSAQKNPTAFYLCASSPTVRRSYEQYFGPGTRLTVT.

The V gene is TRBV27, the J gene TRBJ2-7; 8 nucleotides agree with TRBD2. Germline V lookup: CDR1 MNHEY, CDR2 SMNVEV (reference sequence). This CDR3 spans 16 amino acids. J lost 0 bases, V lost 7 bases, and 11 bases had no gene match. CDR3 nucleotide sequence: TGTGCCAGCAACCAAGGCCCGGGACTAGACTCCTACGAGCAGTACTTC. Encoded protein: CASNQGPGLDSYEQYF.

CDR3 sequence: CASSFGFGTLAGGGYKETQYF. The CDR3 region has the DNA TGCGCCAGCAGCTTTGGATTTGGAACACTAGCGGGAGGAGGGTATAAGGAGACCCAGTACTTC. The J gene is TRBJ2-5, the V gene TRBV5-1, with 12 bases matching TRBD2. The J segment lost 5 bases and the V segment lost 2 bases, leaving 22 bases of the junction unmatched. Germline CDR1 reads SGHRS; CDR2 reads YFSETQ. CDR3 length: 21 amino acids.

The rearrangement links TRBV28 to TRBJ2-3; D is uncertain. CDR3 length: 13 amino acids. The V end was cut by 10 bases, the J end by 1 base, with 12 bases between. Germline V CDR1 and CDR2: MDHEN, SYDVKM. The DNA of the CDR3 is TGTGCCATCGACCAGGTGGGCACAGATACGCAGTATTTT. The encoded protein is CAIDQVGTDTQYF.

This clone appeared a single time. CDR3 protein: CASSFFGTATNTEAFF. In DNA form, the CDR3 reads TGTGCCAGCAGCTTTTTCGGGACAGCCACGAACACTGAAGCTTTCTTT. The rearrangement joins TRBV7-8 to TRBJ1-1; 7 positions match TRBD1. Per the germline V gene, CDR1 is SGHVS and CDR2 is FQNEAQ. V lost 3 bases and J lost 1; bases outside the gene matches: 8. This CDR3 region has 16 residues.

The CDR3 protein is CASSRSGQSEQFF. As DNA, the CDR3 is TGTGCCAGCAGCCGCTCGGGACAGAGTGAGCAGTTCTTC. J is TRBJ2-1 and V is TRBV7-6, with TRBD1 identical over 7 bases. This CDR3 is built from 13 residues. V gave up 5 bases and J gave up 9 bases; unmatched junction bases: 7. Germline V lookup: CDR1 SGHVS, CDR2 FNYEAQ.

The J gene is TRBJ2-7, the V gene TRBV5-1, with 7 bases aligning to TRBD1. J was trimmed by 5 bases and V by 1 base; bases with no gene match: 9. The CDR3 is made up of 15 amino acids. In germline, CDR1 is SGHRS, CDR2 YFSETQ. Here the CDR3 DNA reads TGCGCCAGCAGCTTGTCAGGGGGAAGTATCCACGAGCAGTACTTC. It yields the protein CASSLSGGSIHEQYF.

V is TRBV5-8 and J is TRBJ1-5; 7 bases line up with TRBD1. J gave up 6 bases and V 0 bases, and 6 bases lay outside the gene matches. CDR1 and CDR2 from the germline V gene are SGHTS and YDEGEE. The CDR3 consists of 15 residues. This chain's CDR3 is CASSLGQGGGQPQHF. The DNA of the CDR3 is TGTGCCAGCAGCTTGGGACAGGGCGGTGGTCAGCCCCAGCATTTT.

The CDR3 nucleotides are TGTGCCAGCCGCTCTACCAATGAGCAGTTCTTC. Translated: CASRSTNEQFF. V gene TRBV6-4 combines with J gene TRBJ2-1; D ambiguous. V was pared by 8 bases and J by 6 bases, with 8 bases between. The CDR3 length is 11 residues. Germline-derived CDR1 and CDR2 are MRHNA and SNTAGT.

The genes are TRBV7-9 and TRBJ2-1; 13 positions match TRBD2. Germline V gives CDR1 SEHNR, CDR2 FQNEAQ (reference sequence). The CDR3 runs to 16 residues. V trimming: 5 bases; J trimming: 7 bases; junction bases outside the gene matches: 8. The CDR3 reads CASSRPPGLAGNEQFF. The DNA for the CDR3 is TGTGCCAGCAGCCGACCACCGGGACTAGCGGGGAATGAGCAGTTCTTC.

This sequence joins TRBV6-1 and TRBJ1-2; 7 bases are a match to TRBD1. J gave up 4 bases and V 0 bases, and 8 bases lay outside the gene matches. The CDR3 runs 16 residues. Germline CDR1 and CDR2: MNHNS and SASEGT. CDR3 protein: CASSEALGTVIYGYTF. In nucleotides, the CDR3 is TGTGCCAGCAGTGAAGCTTTAGGGACAGTAATCTATGGCTACACCTTC.

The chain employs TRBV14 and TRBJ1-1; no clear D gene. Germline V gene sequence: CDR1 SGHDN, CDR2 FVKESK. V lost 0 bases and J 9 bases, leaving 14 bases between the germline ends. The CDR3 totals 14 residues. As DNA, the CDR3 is TGTGCCAGCAGCCAAGAAAGCACCCCACTCCAAGCTTTCTTT. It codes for CASSQESTPLQAFF.

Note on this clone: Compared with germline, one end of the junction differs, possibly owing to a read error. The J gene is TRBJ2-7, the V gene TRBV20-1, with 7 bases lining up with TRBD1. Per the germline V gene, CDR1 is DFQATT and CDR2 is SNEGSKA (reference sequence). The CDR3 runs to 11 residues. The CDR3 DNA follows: TGCAGTGGTAGACAGGGCAACGAGCAGTACTTC. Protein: CSGRQGNEQYF.

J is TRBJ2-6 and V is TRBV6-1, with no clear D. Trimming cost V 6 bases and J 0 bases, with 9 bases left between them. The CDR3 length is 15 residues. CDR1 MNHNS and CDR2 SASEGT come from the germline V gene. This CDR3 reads CASSPYSSGANVLTF. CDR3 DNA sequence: TGTGCCAGCAGCCCGTACAGCTCTGGGGCCAACGTCCTGACTTTC.

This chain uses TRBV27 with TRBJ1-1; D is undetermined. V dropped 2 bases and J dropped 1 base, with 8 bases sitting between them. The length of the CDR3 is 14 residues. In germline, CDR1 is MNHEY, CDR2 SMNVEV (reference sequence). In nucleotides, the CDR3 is TGTGCCAGCAGTTTACTCTCTACGAACACTGAAGCTTTCTTT. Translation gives CASSLLSTNTEAFF.